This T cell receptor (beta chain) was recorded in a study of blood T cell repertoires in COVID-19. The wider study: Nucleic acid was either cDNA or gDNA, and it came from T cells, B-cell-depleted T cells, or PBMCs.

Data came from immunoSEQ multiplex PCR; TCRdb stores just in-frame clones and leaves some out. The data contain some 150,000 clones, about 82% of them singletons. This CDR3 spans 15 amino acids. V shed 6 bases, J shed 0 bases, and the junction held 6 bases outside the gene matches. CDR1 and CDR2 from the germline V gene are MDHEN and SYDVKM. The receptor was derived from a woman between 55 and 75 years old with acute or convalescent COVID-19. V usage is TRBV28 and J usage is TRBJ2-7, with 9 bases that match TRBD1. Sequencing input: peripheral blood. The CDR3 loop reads CASRRGQGSSYEQYF. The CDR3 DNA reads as TGTGCCAGCAGGAGGGGACAGGGAAGCTCCTACGAGCAGTACTTC.